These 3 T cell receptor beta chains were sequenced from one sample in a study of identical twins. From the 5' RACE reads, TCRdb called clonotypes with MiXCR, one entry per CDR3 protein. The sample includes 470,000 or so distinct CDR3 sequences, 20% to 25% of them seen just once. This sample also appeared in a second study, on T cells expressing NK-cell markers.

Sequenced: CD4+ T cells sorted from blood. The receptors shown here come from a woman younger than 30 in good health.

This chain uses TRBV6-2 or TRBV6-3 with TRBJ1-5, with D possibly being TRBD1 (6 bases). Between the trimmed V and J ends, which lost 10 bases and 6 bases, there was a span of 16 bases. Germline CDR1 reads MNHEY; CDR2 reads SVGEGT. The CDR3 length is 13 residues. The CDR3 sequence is CATWDPGAQPQHF. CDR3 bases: TGTGCCACTTGGGATCCAGGGGCTCAGCCCCAGCATTTT.

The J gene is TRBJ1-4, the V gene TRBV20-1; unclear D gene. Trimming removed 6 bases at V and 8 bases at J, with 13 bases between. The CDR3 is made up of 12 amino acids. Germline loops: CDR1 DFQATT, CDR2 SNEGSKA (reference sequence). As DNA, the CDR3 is TGCAGTGCGAATCAGGCTTCGGAAAAACTGTTTTTT. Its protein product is CSANQASEKLFF.

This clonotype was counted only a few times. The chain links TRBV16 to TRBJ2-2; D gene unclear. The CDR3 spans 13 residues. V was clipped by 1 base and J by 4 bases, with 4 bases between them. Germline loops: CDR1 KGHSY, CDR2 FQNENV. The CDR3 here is CASSQYSTGELFF. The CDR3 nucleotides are TGTGCCAGCAGCCAATACAGCACCGGGGAGCTGTTTTTT.